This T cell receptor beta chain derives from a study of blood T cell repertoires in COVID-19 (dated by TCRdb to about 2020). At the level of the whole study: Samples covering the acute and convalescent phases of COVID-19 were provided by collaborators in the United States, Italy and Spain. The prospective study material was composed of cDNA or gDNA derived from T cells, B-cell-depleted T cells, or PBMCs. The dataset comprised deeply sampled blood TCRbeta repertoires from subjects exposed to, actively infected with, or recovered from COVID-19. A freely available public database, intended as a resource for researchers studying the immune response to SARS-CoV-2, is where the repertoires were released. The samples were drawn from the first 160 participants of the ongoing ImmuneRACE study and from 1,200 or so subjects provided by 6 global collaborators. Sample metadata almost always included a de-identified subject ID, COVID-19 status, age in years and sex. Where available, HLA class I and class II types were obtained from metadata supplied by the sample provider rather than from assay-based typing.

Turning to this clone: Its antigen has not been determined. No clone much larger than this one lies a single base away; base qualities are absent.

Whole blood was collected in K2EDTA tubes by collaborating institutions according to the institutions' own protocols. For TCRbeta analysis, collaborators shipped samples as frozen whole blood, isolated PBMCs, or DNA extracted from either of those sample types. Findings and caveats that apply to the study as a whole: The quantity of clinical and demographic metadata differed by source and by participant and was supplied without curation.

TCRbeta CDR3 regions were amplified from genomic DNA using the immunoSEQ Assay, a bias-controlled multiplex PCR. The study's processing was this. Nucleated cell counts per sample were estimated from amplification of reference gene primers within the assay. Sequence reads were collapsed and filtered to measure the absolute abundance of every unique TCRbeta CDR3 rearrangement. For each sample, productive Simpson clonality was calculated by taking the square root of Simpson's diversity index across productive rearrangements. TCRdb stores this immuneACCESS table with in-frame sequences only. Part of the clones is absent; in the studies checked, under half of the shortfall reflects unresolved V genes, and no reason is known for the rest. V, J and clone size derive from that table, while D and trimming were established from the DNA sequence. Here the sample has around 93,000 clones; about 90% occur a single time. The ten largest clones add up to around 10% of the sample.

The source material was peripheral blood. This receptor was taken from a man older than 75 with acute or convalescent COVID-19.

CDR3 region: CASSLGGGKSGGYTF. In nucleotide form, the sequence is TGTGCCAGCAGCTTAGGGGGGGGAAAGTCGGGTGGCTACACCTTC. The V gene is TRBV11-2 and the J gene is TRBJ1-2, with a tentative D gene TRBD1 over 5 matching bases. Via the germline V gene, CDR1 is SGHAT and CDR2 FQNNGV. V and J are truncated by 1 base and 7 bases respectively, leaving an intervening sequence of 16 bases. The CDR3 measures 15 amino acids from cysteine to phenylalanine. The retained sequence is limited to the CDR3, 45 bases, with the frame set at the first base.